This is a list of T cell receptor beta chains from one sample in a study of T cells after yellow fever vaccination. MiXCR was run by TCRdb on the 5' RACE reads, yielding one entry per CDR3 protein. The repertoire has under 300,000 distinct CDR3 sequences, around 6.7% of them found once; the top ten carry approximately 1%. The sequences come from CD4+ T cells sorted from PBMCs, collected on the day of the yellow fever booster vaccination. Every receptor here comes from a man aged 25 to 40 who received the YFV17D yellow fever vaccine. The conserved cysteine and the conserved F or W are not part of the CDR3 here.

TRBV7-9 | ASSLLEGQRNEQF
TRBV2 | ASSEGRRNGQPQH
TRBV4-3 | ASSQDPGPNEQY
TRBV20-1 | SARPGLAGGPGTGELF
TRBV5-1 | ASSLDRAKNIQY
TRBV5-1 | ASSLGLPSSYNEQF
TRBV18 | ASSPNRADTGELF
TRBV5-1 | ASSRDPLLAVEQY
TRBV7-6 | ASSPYPGLAESHRSYNEQF
TRBV6-2/TRBV6-3 | ASSYGGETQY
TRBV20-1 | SARTPGTEAF
TRBV5-1 | ASSWGGTYEQY
TRBV7-3 | ASSLTVGLGTDTQY
TRBV7-6 | ASSSADGPYEQY
TRBV12-3/TRBV12-4 | ASSNIGAQY
TRBV14 | ASSHSTLVPNSPLH
TRBV14 | ASSQDRRSEQF
TRBV7-2 | ASSSYSYTQY
TRBV12-3/TRBV12-4 | ASSLASAGSRGYT
TRBV7-2 | ASSLGPTEYNEQF
TRBV20-1 | SARDALAENTGELF
TRBV5-1 | ASRPGVQPPDTQY
TRBV4-2 | ASSQEGTESLYEQY
TRBV5-6 | ASSKSGRGNTGELF
TRBV19 | ASMEGYYGYT
TRBV7-2 | ASSTDWNEQF
TRBV7-3 | ASSPQGVTGANVLT
TRBV18 | ASSPSGSLRYEQY
TRBV6-2/TRBV6-3 | ASRAGHLTDTQY
TRBV5-6 | ASSLILQETQY
TRBV19 | ASTRLAGGGEQF
TRBV20-1 | SARLTSGSQNNEQF
TRBV28 | ASSRTRGAFEQY
TRBV5-5 | ASSLRLSYEQY
TRBV1 | TSSTTGTTSTDTQY
TRBV6-1 | ASFSPPPYEQY
TRBV19 | ASSIDPPSRVNEQF
TRBV27 | ASSLYPAAFEQF
TRBV27 | ASNLGTGKTEAF
TRBV18 | ASSPGVDSPLH
TRBV11-2 | ASSFKSTDTQY
TRBV29-1 | SVKSGQIYEQY
TRBV12-3/TRBV12-4 | ASRGGTGYTGELF
TRBV5-1 | ASSLVAGESKNIQY
TRBV7-2 | ASSDRVGANVLT
TRBV6-1 | ASTSRVTDTQY
TRBV5-1 | ASSLGTGTRRHEQY
TRBV5-1 | ASSPGELWAEAF
TRBV6-6 | ASTLTDTYEQY
TRBV9 | ASSVAGGLKETQY
TRBV28 | ASSPLAGGETQY
TRBV20-1 | SASLAGDRASGGAQY
TRBV20-1 | SARGDRGQETQY